These T cell receptor beta chains were read from a single sample in a study of blood T cell repertoires in COVID-19. Assay: immunoSEQ multiplex PCR; the TCRdb copy retains only in-frame clones and omits some. The sample includes around 78,000 clones, just over 85% of them seen just once. Input material: peripheral blood. These receptors were collected from a man between 65 and 79 years old with active or convalescent COVID-19. Each CDR3 is given with its conserved first and last residue. The D gene is left open where the match is weak. The size of a clone is reported for some rows only, either as once, few or many, or as a class for expanded clones.

.	TRBJ2-7	TRBV3-1/TRBV3-2	.	CASSHKTNHYEQYF	TGTGCCAGCAGCCATAAGACTAACCACTACGAGCAGTACTTC
.	TRBJ2-7	TRBV5-6	.	CASNLLATDEQYF	TGTGCCAGCAACCTTCTAGCGACCGACGAGCAGTACTTC
.	TRBJ2-2	TRBV28	.	CASRGHTNTGELFF	TGTGCCAGCCGGGGACACACCAACACCGGGGAGCTGTTTTTT
few	TRBJ2-6	TRBV5-5	TRBD1	CASSLYGQGAGGANVLTF	TGTGCCAGCAGCTTGTACGGGCAGGGGGCTGGCGGGGCCAACGTCCTGACTTTC
.	TRBJ1-2	TRBV29-1	TRBD1	CSADRGGGYTF	TGCAGCGCCGACAGGGGAGGCGGCTACACCTTC
.	TRBJ2-7	TRBV9	.	CASSARPEVYEQYF	TGTGCCAGCAGCGCGCGACCGGAGGTCTACGAGCAGTACTTC
.	TRBJ1-1	TRBV3-1/TRBV3-2	.	CASSQEPGNQAFF	TGTGCCAGCAGCCAAGAGCCGGGGAACCAAGCTTTCTTT
.	TRBJ1-1	TRBV27	TRBD1	CASSLRTGSRFNNEAFF	TGTGCCAGCAGTTTACGGACAGGCTCGCGGTTTAATAATGAAGCTTTCTTT
.	TRBJ2-3	TRBV21-1	.	CASGHRRLTGVKADTQYF	TGTGCCAGCGGACATCGTCGACTGACAGGGGTCAAGGCAGATACGCAGTATTTT
.	TRBJ1-1	TRBV6-5	.	CASSLQVNTEAFF	TGTGCCAGCAGTCTACAGGTGAACACTGAAGCTTTCTTT
.	TRBJ2-1	TRBV5-5	TRBD2	CASSAGLATYNEQFF	TGTGCCAGCAGCGCGGGACTAGCTACCTACAATGAGCAGTTCTTC
once	TRBJ2-6	TRBV3-1/TRBV3-2	TRBD2	CASSLRQGPSGSSGANVLTF	TGTGCCAGCAGCCTGCGACAGGGGCCTAGCGGGAGCAGTGGGGCCAACGTCCTGACTTTC
few	TRBJ1-2	TRBV2	.	CASRWTVNTYGYTF	TGTGCCAGCAGGTGGACAGTAAATACTTATGGCTACACCTTC
.	TRBJ2-7	TRBV4-3	.	CASSQGGYEQYF	TGCGCCAGCAGCCAAGGAGGCTACGAGCAGTACTTC
.	TRBJ2-5	TRBV13	TRBD1	CASSLTGGEETQYF	TGTGCCAGCAGCCTTACAGGGGGTGAAGAGACCCAGTACTTC
.	TRBJ2-3	TRBV30	TRBD1	CAWSALGGPSTDTQYF	TGTGCCTGGAGTGCATTAGGGGGCCCCAGCACAGATACGCAGTATTTT
.	TRBJ1-5	TRBV3-1/TRBV3-2	.	CASSQGPYSNQPQHF	TGTGCCAGCAGCCAAGGGCCATATAGCAATCAGCCCCAGCATTTT
.	TRBJ2-3	TRBV6-1	TRBD2	CASSERGGSTDTQYF	TGTGCCAGCAGTGAACGCGGGGGGAGCACAGATACGCAGTATTTT
.	TRBJ2-7	TRBV28	.	CASTSPAGTNYEQYF	TGTGCCAGCACAAGCCCCGCCGGGACAAATTACGAGCAGTACTTC
.	TRBJ2-7	TRBV27	TRBD2	CASSPTGLAAREQYF	TGTGCCAGCAGCCCTACGGGACTAGCGGCTCGCGAGCAGTACTTC
.	TRBJ1-4	TRBV3-1/TRBV3-2	TRBD1	CASSQTGQGATNEKLFF	TGTGCCAGCAGCCAAACCGGACAGGGGGCAACTAATGAAAAACTGTTTTTT
.	TRBJ2-7	TRBV6-2/TRBV6-3	.	CASSYSRLEGYYEQYF	TGTGCCAGCAGTTACTCCCGACTAGAAGGTTACTACGAGCAGTACTTC
.	TRBJ2-1	TRBV30	TRBD2	CAWSALAGAHEQFF	TGTGCCTGGAGTGCCCTAGCGGGAGCCCATGAGCAGTTCTTC
.	TRBJ2-7	TRBV5-6	.	CASSRGRGTILHEQYF	TGTGCCAGCAGCAGGGGTAGGGGGACAATCCTCCACGAGCAGTACTTC
few	TRBJ2-7	TRBV18	.	CASSPPWGRKEQYF	TGTGCCAGCTCACCACCGTGGGGCAGGAAAGAGCAGTACTTC
.	TRBJ2-5	TRBV27	.	CASSPKLWTDSYYF	TGTGCCAGCAGTCCGAAACTTTGGACAGACTCGTACTACTTC
.	TRBJ2-6	TRBV19	.	CATSGQAGANVLTF	TGTGCCACATCAGGCCAGGCCGGGGCCAACGTCCTGACTTTC
.	TRBJ1-5	TRBV5-4	.	CASSLGGGLQPNQPQHF	TGTGCCAGCAGCTTGGGGGGGGGTCTCCAGCCCAATCAGCCCCAGCATTTT
few	TRBJ2-1	TRBV7-9	.	CASSLRGSGYNEQFF	TGTGCCAGCAGCCTACGTGGTAGCGGCTACAATGAGCAGTTCTTC
.	TRBJ2-3	TRBV6-5	.	CASTLRGTGDTQYF	TGTGCCAGCACATTGCGCGGTACGGGGGATACGCAGTATTTT
.	TRBJ1-1	TRBV7-3	TRBD1	CASSPGQGRTEAFF	TGTGCCAGCAGCCCGGGACAGGGCAGGACTGAAGCTTTCTTT
.	TRBJ2-3	TRBV7-8	TRBD2	CASSRRGLAVGDDTQYF	TGTGCCAGCAGCCGCCGTGGACTAGCGGTCGGGGATGATACGCAGTATTTT
.	TRBJ1-3	TRBV9	TRBD1	CASSQGQTLGDTIYF	TGTGCCAGCAGCCAGGGACAGACGCTAGGGGACACCATATATTTT
.	TRBJ1-1	TRBV19	.	CASSGGGREAFF	TGTGCCAGTAGCGGGGGCGGGAGAGAAGCTTTCTTT
.	TRBJ2-2	TRBV5-1	.	CASSLAFVNTGELFF	TGCGCCAGCAGCTTGGCCTTCGTAAACACCGGGGAGCTGTTTTTT
.	TRBJ1-1	TRBV9	TRBD1	CASSIGQAVPNEAFF	TGTGCCAGCAGCATCGGACAGGCCGTACCGAATGAAGCTTTCTTT
.	TRBJ2-1	TRBV28	.	CASSPQKAIGVNEQFF	TGTGCCAGCAGTCCCCAAAAGGCCATAGGGGTCAATGAGCAGTTCTTC
once	TRBJ1-2	TRBV19	.	CASHPFGSVQYGYTF	TGTGCCAGCCACCCGTTCGGTTCCGTACAGTATGGCTACACCTTC
.	TRBJ2-5	TRBV2	TRBD1	CASSERDRGLLTQYF	TGTGCCAGCAGTGAAAGGGACAGGGGCCTATTGACCCAGTACTTC
.	TRBJ1-5	TRBV19	.	CASSIGTVPNQPQHF	TGTGCCAGTAGTATCGGTACAGTCCCGAATCAGCCCCAGCATTTT
.	TRBJ2-7	TRBV27	TRBD1	CASSSDRPSSYEQYF	TGTGCCAGCAGTTCGGACAGGCCGAGCTCCTACGAGCAGTACTTC
.	TRBJ1-4	TRBV2	TRBD1	CASSGQGLTNEKLFF	TGTGCCAGCAGTGGACAGGGCTTAACTAATGAAAAACTGTTTTTT